Listed below are T cell receptor beta chains from one sample, sequenced in a study of technical replicates of blood from several donors. Using immunoSEQ multiplex PCR, the repertoire was profiled, and TCRdb retains in-frame clones only, with some absent. This repertoire shows some 14,000 clones, more than 70% found once; its top ten account for 8% to 11%. Source material: PBMCs. All receptors come from a human donor in good health. Each CDR3 is given with its conserved first and last residue. D genes are given only for firm matches. Size is omitted from some rows. Given values are once, few, many or a class for expanded clones.

>TRBJ1-2|TRBD1|.|TRBV4-2
TGTGCCAGCAGACCCGGGACAGGGATCGACTATGGCTACACCTTC
CASRPGTGIDYGYTF
>TRBJ2-3|TRBD2|.|TRBV7-3
TGTGCCAGCAGCTTTGGGACTAGTCTCACAGATACGCAGTATTTT
CASSFGTSLTDTQYF
>TRBJ2-1|TRBD2|.|TRBV9
TGTGCCAGCAGCTTGGGGGGGGTAAGCTACAATGAGCAGTTCTTC
CASSLGGVSYNEQFF
>TRBJ1-3|TRBD1|.|TRBV7-9
TGTGCCAGCAGTATCAGGGGGACTGGAAACACCATATATTTT
CASSIRGTGNTIYF
>TRBJ1-4|TRBD1|.|TRBV23-1
TGCGCCACCCAGACAGGGGCGGGAGAAAAACTGTTTTTT
CATQTGAGEKLFF
>TRBJ2-7|TRBD2|.|TRBV4-1
TGCGCCAGCAGCGTGGGTCCGGGACTAGTTAATTCCTACGAGCAGTACTTC
CASSVGPGLVNSYEQYF
>TRBJ1-5|TRBD1|.|TRBV18
TGTGCCAGCTCACCACCGGGACAGGGCGGTCAGCCCCAGCATTTT
CASSPPGQGGQPQHF
>TRBJ2-7|TRBD2|.|TRBV5-1
TGCGCCAGCAGCTTGGAGGCGACTAGCGTCTACGAGCAGTACTTC
CASSLEATSVYEQYF
>TRBJ2-7|.|.|TRBV19
TGTGCCAGCCAGGGCCCTGGGTTCTACGAGCAGTACTTC
CASQGPGFYEQYF
>TRBJ2-2|.|.|TRBV5-1
TGCGCCAGCAGCTTTTTCCAGGGTGACACCGGGGAGCTGTTTTTT
CASSFFQGDTGELFF
>TRBJ1-4|TRBD1|.|TRBV6-1
TGTGCCAGCAGTGAATGGGGGACAGTCAATGAAAAACTGTTTTTT
CASSEWGTVNEKLFF
>TRBJ2-7|.|.|TRBV18
TGTGCCAGCTCACCAGAGGAGTACTACGAGCAGTACTTC
CASSPEEYYEQYF
>TRBJ1-2|TRBD1|.|TRBV28
TGTGCCAGCAGCAGACCTCCGGGACAGGGCGACTATGGCTACACCTTC
CASSRPPGQGDYGYTF
>TRBJ2-1|TRBD1|.|TRBV10-3
TGTGCCATCAGTGAGACTATAGACAGGGGGCGCGGGGATGAGCAGTTCTTC
CAISETIDRGRGDEQFF
>TRBJ2-2|.|.|TRBV7-9
TGTGCCAGCGACCCATCGGGTAACACCGGGGAGCTGTTTTTT
CASDPSGNTGELFF
>TRBJ2-5|.|.|TRBV6-5
TGTGCCAGCAGTGGGGACTTTCAAGAGACCCAGTACTTC
CASSGDFQETQYF
>TRBJ1-5|TRBD1|.|TRBV27
TGTGCCAGCAGTAAAACAGGGGGCGGGGGCAATCAGCCCCAGCATTTT
CASSKTGGGGNQPQHF
>TRBJ2-7|.|.|TRBV6-6
TGTGCCAGCAGTTACCAGGAGCCGGGGGAGCAGTACTTC
CASSYQEPGEQYF
>TRBJ2-2|TRBD1|once|TRBV27
TGTGCCAGCAGTTACAGGGGCGGGGAGCTGTTTTTT
CASSYRGGELFF
>TRBJ1-4|TRBD1|.|TRBV19
TGTGCCAGTGCCAACAGGGGGGGTAATGAAAAACTGTTTTTT
CASANRGGNEKLFF
>TRBJ2-3|.|.|TRBV7-2
TGTGCCAGCAGCTTAGCGCGAGGGAATACGCAGTATTTT
CASSLARGNTQYF
>TRBJ2-1|TRBD1|.|TRBV7-7
TGTGCCAGCAGCTTAGCCTGGGGACAGGGCGCCAATGAGCAGTTCTTC
CASSLAWGQGANEQFF